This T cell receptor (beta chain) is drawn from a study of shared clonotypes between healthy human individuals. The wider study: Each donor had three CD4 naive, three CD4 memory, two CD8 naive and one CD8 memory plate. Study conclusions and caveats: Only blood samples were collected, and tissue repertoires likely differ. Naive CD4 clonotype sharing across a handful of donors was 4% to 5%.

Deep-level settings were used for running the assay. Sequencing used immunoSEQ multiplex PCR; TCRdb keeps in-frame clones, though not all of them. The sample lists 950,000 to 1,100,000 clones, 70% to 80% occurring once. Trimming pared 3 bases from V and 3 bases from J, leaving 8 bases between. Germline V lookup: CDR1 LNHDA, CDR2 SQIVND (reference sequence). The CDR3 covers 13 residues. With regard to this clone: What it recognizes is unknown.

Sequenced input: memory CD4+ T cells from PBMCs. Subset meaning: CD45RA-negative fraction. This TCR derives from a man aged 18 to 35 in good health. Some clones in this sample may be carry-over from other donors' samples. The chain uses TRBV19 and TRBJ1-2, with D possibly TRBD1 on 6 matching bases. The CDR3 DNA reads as TGTGCCAGTAGTATGAGGGGGGACTATGGCTACACCTTC. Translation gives CASSMRGDYGYTF.